This T cell receptor (beta chain) emerged from a study of PD-1 blockade in classical Hodgkin lymphoma. Regarding the study as a whole: The authors have not defined what causes the repertoire differences, possibly disease activity or prior therapy. It was reported that newly diagnosed patients had less baseline TCR diversity than healthy donors.

As concerns this clone: Its antigen remains unidentified.

Stated time point: newly diagnosed, previously untreated cHL patient sample. The CD8+ T cells came from thawed PBMCs through magnetic negative selection. The comparison group had newly diagnosed, previously untreated classical Hodgkin lymphoma. Trimming took 4 bases from V and 0 from J, leaving 18 bases between them. This CDR3 comprises 17 residues. CDR1 and CDR2 (germline): LNHDA, SQIVND (reference sequence). The data were produced by immunoSEQ multiplex PCR, yet TCRdb's version contains in-frame clones alone and is incomplete. Of about 3,400 clones in the sample, more than 75% were seen once. The genes are TRBV19 and TRBJ2-5; tentative D call: TRBD2 (6 bases). Sequenced input: CD8+ T cells from blood. The clonotype originates from a human donor with classical Hodgkin lymphoma. CDR3 region: CASSNYLRGADQETQYF. The CDR3 nucleotides read TGTGCCAGTAGTAACTATTTGCGGGGAGCGGACCAAGAGACCCAGTACTTC.